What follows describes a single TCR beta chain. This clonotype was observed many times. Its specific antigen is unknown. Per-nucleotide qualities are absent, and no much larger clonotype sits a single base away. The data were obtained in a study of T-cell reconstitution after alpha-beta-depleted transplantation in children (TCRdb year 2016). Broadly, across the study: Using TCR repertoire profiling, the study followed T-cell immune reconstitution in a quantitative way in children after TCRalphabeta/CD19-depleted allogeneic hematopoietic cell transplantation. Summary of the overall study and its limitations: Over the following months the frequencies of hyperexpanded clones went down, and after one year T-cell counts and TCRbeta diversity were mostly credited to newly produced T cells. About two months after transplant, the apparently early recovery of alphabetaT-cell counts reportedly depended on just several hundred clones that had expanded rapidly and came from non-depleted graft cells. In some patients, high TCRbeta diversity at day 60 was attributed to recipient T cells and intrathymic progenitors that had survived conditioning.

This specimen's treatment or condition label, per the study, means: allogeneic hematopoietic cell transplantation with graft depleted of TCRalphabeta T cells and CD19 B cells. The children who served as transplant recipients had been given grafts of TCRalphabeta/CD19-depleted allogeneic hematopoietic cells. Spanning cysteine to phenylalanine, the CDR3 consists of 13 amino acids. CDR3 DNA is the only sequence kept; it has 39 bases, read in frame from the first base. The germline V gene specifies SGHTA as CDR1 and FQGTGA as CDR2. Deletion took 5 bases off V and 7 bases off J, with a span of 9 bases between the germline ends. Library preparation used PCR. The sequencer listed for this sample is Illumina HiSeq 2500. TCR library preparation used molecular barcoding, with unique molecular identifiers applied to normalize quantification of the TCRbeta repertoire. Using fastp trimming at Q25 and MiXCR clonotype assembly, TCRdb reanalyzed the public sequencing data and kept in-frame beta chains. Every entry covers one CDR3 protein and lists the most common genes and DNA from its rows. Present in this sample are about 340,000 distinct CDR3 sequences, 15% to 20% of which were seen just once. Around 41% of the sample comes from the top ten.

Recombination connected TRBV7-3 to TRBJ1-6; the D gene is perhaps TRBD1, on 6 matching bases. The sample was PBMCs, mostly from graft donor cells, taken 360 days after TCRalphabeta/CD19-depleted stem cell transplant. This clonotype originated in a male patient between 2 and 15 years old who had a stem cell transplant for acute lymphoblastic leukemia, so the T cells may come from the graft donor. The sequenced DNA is TGTGCCAGCAGCGCCCAGGGGAATTCACCCCTCCACTTT. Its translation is CASSAQGNSPLHF. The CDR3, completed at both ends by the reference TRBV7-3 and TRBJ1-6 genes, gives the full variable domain GAGVSQTPSNKVTEKGKYVELRCDPISGHTALYWYRQSLGQGPEFLIYFQGTGAADDSGLPNDRFFAVRPEGSVSTLKIQRTERGDSAVYLCASSAQGNSPLHFGNGTRLTVT.